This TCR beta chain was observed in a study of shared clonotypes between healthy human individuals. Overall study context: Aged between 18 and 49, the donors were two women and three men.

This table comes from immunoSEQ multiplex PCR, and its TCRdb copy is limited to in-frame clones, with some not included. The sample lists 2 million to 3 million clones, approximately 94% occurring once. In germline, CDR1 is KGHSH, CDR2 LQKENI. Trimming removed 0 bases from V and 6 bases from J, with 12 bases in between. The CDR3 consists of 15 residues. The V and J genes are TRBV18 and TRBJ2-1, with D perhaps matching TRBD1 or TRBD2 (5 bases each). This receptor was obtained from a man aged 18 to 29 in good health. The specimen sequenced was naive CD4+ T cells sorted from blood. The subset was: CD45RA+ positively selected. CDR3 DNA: TGTGCCAGCTCACCACCGCTGGGGGACCTCAATGAGCAGTTCTTC. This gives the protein CASSPPLGDLNEQFF.